This TCR beta chain was documented in a study of blood T cell repertoires in COVID-19. V was pared by 1 base and J by 3 bases, with 7 bases between. The CDR3 runs 13 residues. CDR1 and CDR2 from the germline V gene are SGHRS and YFSETQ. This clone showed up just once. Only in-frame clones appear in the TCRdb table, and some are missing; sequencing was by immunoSEQ multiplex PCR. Of fewer than 110,000 clones listed, 88% are singletons. This receptor was obtained from a man aged 50-60 years with active or convalescent COVID-19. Sequenced material: peripheral blood. The chain couples TRBV5-1 to TRBJ1-1; D may be TRBD1 (6 bases). The CDR3 DNA is TGCGCCAGCAGCTTGAAGGGGGACACTGAAGCTTTCTTT. Amino acid sequence: CASSLKGDTEAFF.